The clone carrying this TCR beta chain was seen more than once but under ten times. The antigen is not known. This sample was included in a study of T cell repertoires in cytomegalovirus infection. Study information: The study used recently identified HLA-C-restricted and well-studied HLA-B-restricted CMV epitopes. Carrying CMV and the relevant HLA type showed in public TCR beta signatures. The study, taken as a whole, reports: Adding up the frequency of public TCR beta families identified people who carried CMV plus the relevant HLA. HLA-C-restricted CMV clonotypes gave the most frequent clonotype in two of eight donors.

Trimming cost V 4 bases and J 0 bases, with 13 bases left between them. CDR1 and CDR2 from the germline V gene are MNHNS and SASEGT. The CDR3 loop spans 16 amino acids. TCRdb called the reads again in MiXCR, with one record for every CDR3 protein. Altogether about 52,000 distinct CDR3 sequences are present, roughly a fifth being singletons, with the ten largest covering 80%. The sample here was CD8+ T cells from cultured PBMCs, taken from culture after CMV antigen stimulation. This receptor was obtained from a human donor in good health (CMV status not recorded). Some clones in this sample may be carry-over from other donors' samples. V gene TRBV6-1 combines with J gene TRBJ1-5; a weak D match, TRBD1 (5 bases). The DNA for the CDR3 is TGTGCCAGCAGTGTCACCGCCGGGACTAGCAATCAGCCCCAGCATTTT. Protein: CASSVTAGTSNQPQHF.